Shown below are 18 T cell receptor beta chains from a single sample sequenced in a study of blood T cell repertoires in COVID-19. Here immunoSEQ multiplex PCR was the method, and the copy in TCRdb shows in-frame clones only, minus some. The sample has some 200,000 clones; 70% to 90% are singletons. Sequencing was performed on peripheral blood. All receptors come from a man aged 50-59 years with COVID-19, enrolled during active disease.

The genes are TRBV6-1 and TRBJ1-2; TRBD1 might be the D (6 bases). CDR1 and CDR2 from the germline V gene are MNHNS and SASEGT. This CDR3 has 14 residues. Trimming stripped 3 bases from V and 7 bases from J, with 15 bases between. As DNA, the CDR3 is TGTGCCAGCAGTGACAGCGCAGGGGCGGGTGGCTACACCTTC. This encodes CASSDSAGAGGYTF.

The J gene is TRBJ1-6, the V gene TRBV19; 10 bases agree with TRBD1. Per germline, CDR1 LNHDA and CDR2 SQIVND (reference sequence). The V and J ends lost 7 bases and 1 base, in that order; junction bases with no gene match: 7. The CDR3 is 17 amino acids. The CDR3 loop reads CASTHDRGLSYNSPLHF. CDR3 in DNA: TGTGCCAGTACCCACGACAGGGGGCTGTCCTATAATTCACCCCTCCACTTT.

The V call is TRBV12-5, the J call TRBJ2-2; weak D call: TRBD2 (5 bases). From germline, CDR1 is LGHNT and CDR2 FRNRAP. Trimming pared 5 bases from V and 7 bases from J, leaving 17 bases between. The CDR3 runs to 15 residues. CDR3 DNA: TGTGCTAGTGGTCATACTTCAACTAGTGTCGGGGAGCTGTTTTTT. Translation: CASGHTSTSVGELFF.

The rearrangement uses TRBV12-3 or TRBV12-4 and TRBJ2-7; D unresolved. The CDR3 loop spans 12 amino acids. V dropped 8 bases and J dropped 2 bases, with 10 bases sitting between them. The CDR3 DNA follows: TGTGCCAGCTCGGTCCGAACCTACGAGCAGTACTTC. It encodes CASSVRTYEQYF.

The chain recombines TRBV7-3 with TRBJ2-7; 12 bases fit TRBD1. V trimming: 4 bases; J trimming: 2 bases; junction bases outside the gene matches: 3. From germline, CDR1 is SGHTA and CDR2 FQGTGA. The CDR3 contains 15 residues. CDR3 nucleotides: TGTGCCAGCAGCTCGGGACAGGGGGCAACCTACGAGCAGTACTTC. As protein: CASSSGQGATYEQYF.

This clone came up once. This sequence joins TRBV5-1 and TRBJ1-1, with 11 bases that match TRBD1. Germline CDR1 and CDR2: SGHRS and YFSETQ. CDR3 length: 12 residues. Trimming cost V 4 bases and J 12 bases; bases outside gene matches: 5. DNA for the CDR3: TGCGCCAGCAGCCCGGGGACAGGGGGTACTTTCTTT. It yields the protein CASSPGTGGTFF. Complete variable domain (other parts from reference TRBV5-1 and TRBJ1-1): KAGVTQTPRYLIKTRGQQVTLSCSPISGHRSVSWYQQTPGQGLQFLFEYFSETQRNKGNFPGRFSGRQFSNSRSEMNVSTLELGDSALYLCASSPGTGGTFFGQGTRLTVV.

For the CDR3, the DNA is TGTGCCAGCAGTAACCTACAGGGGGGAACCGGGGAGCTGTTTTTT. This encodes CASSNLQGGTGELFF. This rearrangement joins TRBV5-8 to TRBJ2-2, with 8 bases matching TRBD1. Germline-derived CDR1 and CDR2 are SGHTS and YDEGEE. V shed 5 bases, J shed 5 bases, and the junction held 8 bases outside the gene matches. The CDR3 contains 15 residues.

The chain couples TRBV7-2 to TRBJ2-7, with D perhaps matching TRBD1 (6 bases). This CDR3 region has 17 residues. V dropped 0 bases and J dropped 2 bases, with 17 bases sitting between them. CDR1 is SGHTA, CDR2 FQGNSA, per germline. This chain's CDR3 is CASSLASMGQGTYEQYF. The CDR3 coding sequence is TGTGCCAGCAGCTTAGCGTCGATGGGGCAGGGGACCTACGAGCAGTACTTC.

V usage is TRBV6-6 and J usage is TRBJ1-5; 7 nucleotides line up with TRBD1. The CDR3 is 14 amino acids. CDR1 and CDR2 (germline): MNHNY, SVGAGI (reference sequence). V lost 2 bases and J lost 3; bases outside the gene matches: 1. CDR3 loop: CASSYDRVNQPQHF. The DNA for the CDR3 is TGTGCCAGCAGTTACGACAGGGTCAATCAGCCCCAGCATTTT.

The genes are TRBV19 and TRBJ1-2; D not certain. V lost 2 bases and J lost 4, with 26 bases in between. Germline V gene lookup returns CDR1 LNHDA and CDR2 SQIVND (reference sequence). This CDR3 contains 19 residues. The CDR3 reads CASSIPTTGLNFFGYGYTF. The CDR3 DNA sequence: TGTGCCAGTAGTATACCCACAACTGGGCTAAACTTTTTTGGCTATGGCTACACCTTC.

J is TRBJ1-1 and V is TRBV3-1 (or the pseudogene TRBV3-2), with D hard to call. CDR1 and CDR2 from the germline V gene are LGHDT and YNNKEL (reference sequence). The CDR3 covers 15 residues. Trimming stripped 4 bases from V and 3 bases from J, with 15 bases between. Here the CDR3 reads CASSPYSREDTEAFF. The DNA for the CDR3 is TGTGCCAGCAGCCCGTACTCGAGGGAGGACACTGAAGCTTTCTTT.

The rearrangement joins TRBV5-6 to TRBJ1-1; TRBD1 matches 7 bases. The V segment lost 4 bases and the J segment 3 bases; nucleotides outside the gene matches: 6. Per the germline V gene, CDR1 is SGHDT and CDR2 is YYEEEE. The CDR3 covers 14 residues. The DNA of the CDR3 is TGTGCCAGCAGCCTGGGGACAGATTACACTGAAGCTTTCTTT. Its protein product is CASSLGTDYTEAFF.

This clone was counted only a few times. The chain links TRBV20-1 to TRBJ1-5; D not certain. Germline V CDR1 and CDR2: DFQATT, SNEGSKA (reference sequence). V lost 3 bases, J lost 1 base, and 10 bases lay in between. The CDR3 loop spans 14 amino acids. CDR3 bases: TGCAGTGCTAGTACGGGGATGAGCAATCAGCCCCAGCATTTT. It yields the protein CSASTGMSNQPQHF.

Worth noting for this clone: Different DNA sequences within this sample yield the same CDR3. This chain uses TRBV30 with TRBJ2-3; TRBD1 matches at 7 bases. V lost 1 base, J lost 2 bases, and 3 bases stayed unmatched. The CDR3 extends over 14 amino acids. Germline V gene data show CDR1 as GTSNPN and CDR2 as SVGIG (reference sequence). The CDR3 DNA reads TGTGCCTGGAGTGGGACAGGTTCCACAGATACGCAGTATTTT. It translates to CAWSGTGSTDTQYF.

This clone was detected a few times. V gene TRBV29-1 combines with J gene TRBJ2-5; 7 nucleotides line up with TRBD2. J was trimmed by 10 bases and V by 6 bases; bases with no gene match: 8. CDR1 SQVTM and CDR2 ANQGSEA come from the germline V gene. This CDR3 contains 11 residues. The CDR3, as DNA: TGCAGCGTGAGGACTAGGGACGACCAGTACTTC. Translated: CSVRTRDDQYF.

The chain joins TRBV6-1 to TRBJ1-2; D perhaps matches TRBD1 (5 bases). Trimming took 5 bases from V and 5 from J, leaving 12 bases between them. The CDR3 spans 13 residues. Germline V gives CDR1 MNHNS, CDR2 SASEGT. The CDR3 DNA is TGTGCCAGCAGTAGTCGGGGGGGGTATGGCTACACCTTC. Translated, it gives CASSSRGGYGYTF.

The chain recombines TRBV5-4 with TRBJ1-2; 10 bases are shared with TRBD1. This CDR3 comprises 15 residues. Per germline, CDR1 SGHNT and CDR2 YYREEE (reference sequence). Germline trimming cut 0 bases from V and 4 bases from J; bases unmatched to any gene: 3. The CDR3 loop is CASSLGTGGIYGYTF. The CDR3 DNA sequence: TGTGCCAGCAGCTTGGGGACAGGGGGTATCTATGGCTACACCTTC.

This clone appeared a single time. This chain connects TRBV19 to TRBJ2-4; 8 bases map to TRBD1. V was clipped by 0 bases and J by 3 bases; unmatched bases: 7. CDR1 LNHDA and CDR2 SQIVND come from the germline V gene (reference sequence). CDR3 length: 17 amino acids. The CDR3 nucleotides read TGTGCCAGTAGTATAGACGGACAGGGAATCGGCAAAAACATTCAGTACTTC. It encodes CASSIDGQGIGKNIQYF.